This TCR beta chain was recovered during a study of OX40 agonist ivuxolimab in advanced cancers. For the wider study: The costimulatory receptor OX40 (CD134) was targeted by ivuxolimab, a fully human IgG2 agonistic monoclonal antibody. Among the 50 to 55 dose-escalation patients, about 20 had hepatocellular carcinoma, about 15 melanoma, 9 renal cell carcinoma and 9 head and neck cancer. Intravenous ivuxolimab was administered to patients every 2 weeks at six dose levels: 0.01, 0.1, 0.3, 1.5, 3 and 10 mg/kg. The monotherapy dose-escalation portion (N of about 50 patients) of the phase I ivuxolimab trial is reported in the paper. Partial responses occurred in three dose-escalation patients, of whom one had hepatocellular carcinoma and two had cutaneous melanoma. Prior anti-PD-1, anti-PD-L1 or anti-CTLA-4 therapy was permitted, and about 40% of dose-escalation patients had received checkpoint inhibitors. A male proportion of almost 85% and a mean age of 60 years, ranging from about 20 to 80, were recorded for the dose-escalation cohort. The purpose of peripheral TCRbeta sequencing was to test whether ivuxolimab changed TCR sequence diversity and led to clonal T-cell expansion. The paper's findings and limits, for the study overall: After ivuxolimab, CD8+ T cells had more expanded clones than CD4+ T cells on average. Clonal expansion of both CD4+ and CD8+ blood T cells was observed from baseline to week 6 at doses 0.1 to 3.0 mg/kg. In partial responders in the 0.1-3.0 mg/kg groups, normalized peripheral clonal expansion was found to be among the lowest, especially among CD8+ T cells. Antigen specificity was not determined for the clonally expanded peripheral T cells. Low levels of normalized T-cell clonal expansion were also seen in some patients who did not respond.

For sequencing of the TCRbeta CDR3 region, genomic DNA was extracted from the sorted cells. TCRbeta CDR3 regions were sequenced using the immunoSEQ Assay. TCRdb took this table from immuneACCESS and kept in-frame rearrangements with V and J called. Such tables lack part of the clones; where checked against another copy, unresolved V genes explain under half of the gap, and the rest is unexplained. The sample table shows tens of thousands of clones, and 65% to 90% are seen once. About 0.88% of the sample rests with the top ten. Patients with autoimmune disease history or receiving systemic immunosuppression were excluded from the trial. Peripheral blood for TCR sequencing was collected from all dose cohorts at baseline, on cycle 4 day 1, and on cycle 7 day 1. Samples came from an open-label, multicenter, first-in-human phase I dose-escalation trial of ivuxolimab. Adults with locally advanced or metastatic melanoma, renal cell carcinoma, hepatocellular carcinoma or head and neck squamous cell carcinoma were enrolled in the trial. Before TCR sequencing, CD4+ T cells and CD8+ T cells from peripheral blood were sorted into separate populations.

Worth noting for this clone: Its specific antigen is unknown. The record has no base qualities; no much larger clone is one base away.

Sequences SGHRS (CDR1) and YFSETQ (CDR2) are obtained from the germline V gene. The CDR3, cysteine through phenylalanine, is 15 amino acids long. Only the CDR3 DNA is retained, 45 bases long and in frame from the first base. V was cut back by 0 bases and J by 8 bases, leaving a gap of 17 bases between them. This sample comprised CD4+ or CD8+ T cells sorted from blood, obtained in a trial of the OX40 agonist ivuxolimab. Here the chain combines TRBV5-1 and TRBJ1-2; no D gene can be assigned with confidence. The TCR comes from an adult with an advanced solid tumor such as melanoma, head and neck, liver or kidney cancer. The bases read TGCGCCAGCAGCTTGGAGGCAATTCATCCCATCGGCTACACCTTC. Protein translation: CASSLEAIHPIGYTF. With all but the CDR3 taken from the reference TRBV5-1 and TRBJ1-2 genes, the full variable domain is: KAGVTQTPRYLIKTRGQQVTLSCSPISGHRSVSWYQQTPGQGLQFLFEYFSETQRNKGNFPGRFSGRQFSNSRSEMNVSTLELGDSALYLCASSLEAIHPIGYTFGSGTRLTVV.